Listed here is a single T cell receptor beta chain. Its antigen is still unknown. The data originate from a study of siplizumab effects on memory and regulatory T cells. Deletions cut 5 bases from V and 2 bases from J, with 13 bases between. CDR3 length equals 14 residues. In germline, CDR1 is MNHNS, CDR2 SASEGT. TCRdb's copy holds only in-frame clones and misses some; the assay was immunoSEQ multiplex PCR. Here the sample spans 15,000 or so clones, 35% to 45% being singletons. Responder and stimulator cells in the mixed lymphocyte reaction were cultured together for around 6 days at 37°C. The receptor was isolated from a human donor in good health; the cells came from an allogeneic mixed lymphocyte reaction. Some clones in this sample may be carry-over from other donors' samples. The J gene is TRBJ2-7, the V gene TRBV6-1; D could derive from TRBD1 or TRBD2 (7 bases each). The sequenced sample consisted of CFSE-low (dividing) CD4+ T cells sorted from an allogeneic mixed lymphocyte reaction. This chain's CDR3 is CASSRQGGTYEQYF. CDR3 bases: TGTGCCAGCAGTCGACAGGGAGGGACCTACGAGCAGTACTTC.